Below, one T cell receptor (beta chain) is given with its context. Its matching antigen is unknown. Germline is not matched at one junction end, which may reflect a read error. The data are from a study of tumor and adjacent non-tumor tissue in lung cancer. About the research overall: Patients comprised 12 adenocarcinoma, 2 squamous cell carcinoma and 1 small cell lung cancer. Samples averaged roughly 4 million productive TCRbeta reads each. General study results and limits: Compared with tumor, normal lung showed significantly lower TCR diversity.

TCRbeta libraries were built with three rounds of nested PCR, modified from ARM-PCR. TCRdb reprocessed the multiplex PCR reads via MiXCR and lists one record per CDR3 protein. The table shows approximately 110,000 distinct CDR3 sequences, with around 80% occurring only once. RNA was extracted from bulk tissue without any cell sorting. Donors were chemotherapy-naive, newly diagnosed lung cancer surgical patients in China, August–late 2014. Germline values: CDR1 DFQATT, CDR2 SNEGSKA (reference sequence). The CDR3 sequence is 12 residues long. This chain connects TRBV20-1 to TRBJ2-2; maybe TRBD2 (5 bases). Sample: lung tumor tissue. The clonotype comes from a woman in her sixties with non-small cell lung cancer. The CDR3 sequence is CSDNGQTGELLF. CDR3 nucleotides: TGCAGTGATAATGGTCAGACCGGGGAGCTGCTTTTT.